These 4 T cell receptor beta chains were all obtained from the same sample, sequenced in a study of T cells after yellow fever vaccination. One entry per CDR3 protein, called by TCRdb with MiXCR from the 5' RACE reads. The data contain just under 600,000 distinct CDR3 sequences, roughly 14% of them singletons. Sequencing was performed on PBMCs, taken on the day of the yellow fever booster vaccination. Receptors originate from a man aged 30 to 39 who received the YFV17D yellow fever vaccine.

This clonotype showed up just a few times. V and J are TRBV25-1 and TRBJ2-7; D gene ambiguous. Germline lookup yields CDR1 MGHDK and CDR2 SYGVNS. The ends were cut back, 4 bases at V and 3 bases at J, with 13 bases in the middle. The CDR3 is 14 residues long. CDR3 protein: CASSAGRVGYEQYF. The CDR3 nucleotides are TGTGCCAGCAGTGCAGGAAGGGTGGGCTACGAGCAGTACTTC.

This clonotype was observed a handful of times. The chain links TRBV5-1 to TRBJ1-1, with 7 nucleotides matching TRBD1. This CDR3 has 16 residues. With 4 bases clipped from V and 0 bases from J, the junction kept 9 bases outside the gene matches. CDR1 is SGHRS and CDR2 is YFSETQ in the germline V gene. CDR3 sequence reads: CASSVGGTDMNTEAFF. CDR3 DNA sequence: TGCGCCAGCAGCGTTGGTGGGACAGACATGAACACTGAAGCTTTCTTT.

The V call is TRBV7-9, the J call TRBJ2-1, with D possibly TRBD2 on 6 matching bases. The CDR3 contains 15 residues. Per germline, CDR1 SEHNR and CDR2 FQNEAQ (reference sequence). Between the trimmed V and J ends, which lost 4 bases and 1 base, there was a span of 11 bases. CDR3 residues: CASSSAAGSYNEQFF. The CDR3 nucleotides are TGTGCCAGCAGCTCCGCGGCGGGGTCCTACAATGAGCAGTTCTTC.

This clonotype was picked up a small number of times. The chain couples TRBV5-5 to TRBJ2-1, with 11 bases matching TRBD1. Trimming removed 7 bases from V and 2 bases from J; junction bases left unmatched: 5. The V gene's germline CDR1 is SGHKS and CDR2 YYEKEE (reference sequence). The CDR3 sequence is 15 residues long. Here the CDR3 reads CASLLGQGAYNEQFF. The DNA for the CDR3 is TGTGCCAGCCTCCTGGGACAGGGGGCCTACAATGAGCAGTTCTTC.